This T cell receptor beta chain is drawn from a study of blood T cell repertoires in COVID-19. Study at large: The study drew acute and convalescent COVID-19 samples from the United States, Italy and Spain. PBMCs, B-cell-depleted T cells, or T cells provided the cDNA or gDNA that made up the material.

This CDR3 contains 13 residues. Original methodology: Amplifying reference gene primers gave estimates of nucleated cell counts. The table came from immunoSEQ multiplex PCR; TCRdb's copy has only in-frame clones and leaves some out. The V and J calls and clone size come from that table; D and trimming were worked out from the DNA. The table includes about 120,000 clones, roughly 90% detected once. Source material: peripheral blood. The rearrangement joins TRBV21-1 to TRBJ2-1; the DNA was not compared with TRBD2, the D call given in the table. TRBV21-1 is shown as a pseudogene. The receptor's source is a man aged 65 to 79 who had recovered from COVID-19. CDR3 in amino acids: CASTPPRYNEQFF. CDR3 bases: TGTGCCAGCACCCCCCCCCGGTACAATGAGCAGTTCTTC.